This TCR beta chain derives from a study of CD8+ T cells in alopecia areata. Trimming took off 3 bases at V and 1 base at J, with 9 bases between the two ends. The germline CDR1 and CDR2 sequences are GTSNPN and SVGIG (reference sequence). The CDR3 is 13 amino acids. RNA, once extracted, was reverse transcribed into cDNA for use as the sequencing template. The method was immunoSEQ multiplex PCR; TCRdb's version includes in-frame clones alone and lacks a portion of them. The sample has hundreds of thousands of clones, 50% to 70% seen once. This sequence originates from a human donor with alopecia areata. The source material was CD4+ T cells sorted from blood, sampled at week 0. The chain links TRBV30 to TRBJ1-1; D possibly corresponds to TRBD1 (5 bases). CDR3 protein: CAWRDTGNTEAFF. Here the CDR3 DNA reads TGTGCCTGGAGGGACACAGGGAACACTGAAGCTTTCTTT.